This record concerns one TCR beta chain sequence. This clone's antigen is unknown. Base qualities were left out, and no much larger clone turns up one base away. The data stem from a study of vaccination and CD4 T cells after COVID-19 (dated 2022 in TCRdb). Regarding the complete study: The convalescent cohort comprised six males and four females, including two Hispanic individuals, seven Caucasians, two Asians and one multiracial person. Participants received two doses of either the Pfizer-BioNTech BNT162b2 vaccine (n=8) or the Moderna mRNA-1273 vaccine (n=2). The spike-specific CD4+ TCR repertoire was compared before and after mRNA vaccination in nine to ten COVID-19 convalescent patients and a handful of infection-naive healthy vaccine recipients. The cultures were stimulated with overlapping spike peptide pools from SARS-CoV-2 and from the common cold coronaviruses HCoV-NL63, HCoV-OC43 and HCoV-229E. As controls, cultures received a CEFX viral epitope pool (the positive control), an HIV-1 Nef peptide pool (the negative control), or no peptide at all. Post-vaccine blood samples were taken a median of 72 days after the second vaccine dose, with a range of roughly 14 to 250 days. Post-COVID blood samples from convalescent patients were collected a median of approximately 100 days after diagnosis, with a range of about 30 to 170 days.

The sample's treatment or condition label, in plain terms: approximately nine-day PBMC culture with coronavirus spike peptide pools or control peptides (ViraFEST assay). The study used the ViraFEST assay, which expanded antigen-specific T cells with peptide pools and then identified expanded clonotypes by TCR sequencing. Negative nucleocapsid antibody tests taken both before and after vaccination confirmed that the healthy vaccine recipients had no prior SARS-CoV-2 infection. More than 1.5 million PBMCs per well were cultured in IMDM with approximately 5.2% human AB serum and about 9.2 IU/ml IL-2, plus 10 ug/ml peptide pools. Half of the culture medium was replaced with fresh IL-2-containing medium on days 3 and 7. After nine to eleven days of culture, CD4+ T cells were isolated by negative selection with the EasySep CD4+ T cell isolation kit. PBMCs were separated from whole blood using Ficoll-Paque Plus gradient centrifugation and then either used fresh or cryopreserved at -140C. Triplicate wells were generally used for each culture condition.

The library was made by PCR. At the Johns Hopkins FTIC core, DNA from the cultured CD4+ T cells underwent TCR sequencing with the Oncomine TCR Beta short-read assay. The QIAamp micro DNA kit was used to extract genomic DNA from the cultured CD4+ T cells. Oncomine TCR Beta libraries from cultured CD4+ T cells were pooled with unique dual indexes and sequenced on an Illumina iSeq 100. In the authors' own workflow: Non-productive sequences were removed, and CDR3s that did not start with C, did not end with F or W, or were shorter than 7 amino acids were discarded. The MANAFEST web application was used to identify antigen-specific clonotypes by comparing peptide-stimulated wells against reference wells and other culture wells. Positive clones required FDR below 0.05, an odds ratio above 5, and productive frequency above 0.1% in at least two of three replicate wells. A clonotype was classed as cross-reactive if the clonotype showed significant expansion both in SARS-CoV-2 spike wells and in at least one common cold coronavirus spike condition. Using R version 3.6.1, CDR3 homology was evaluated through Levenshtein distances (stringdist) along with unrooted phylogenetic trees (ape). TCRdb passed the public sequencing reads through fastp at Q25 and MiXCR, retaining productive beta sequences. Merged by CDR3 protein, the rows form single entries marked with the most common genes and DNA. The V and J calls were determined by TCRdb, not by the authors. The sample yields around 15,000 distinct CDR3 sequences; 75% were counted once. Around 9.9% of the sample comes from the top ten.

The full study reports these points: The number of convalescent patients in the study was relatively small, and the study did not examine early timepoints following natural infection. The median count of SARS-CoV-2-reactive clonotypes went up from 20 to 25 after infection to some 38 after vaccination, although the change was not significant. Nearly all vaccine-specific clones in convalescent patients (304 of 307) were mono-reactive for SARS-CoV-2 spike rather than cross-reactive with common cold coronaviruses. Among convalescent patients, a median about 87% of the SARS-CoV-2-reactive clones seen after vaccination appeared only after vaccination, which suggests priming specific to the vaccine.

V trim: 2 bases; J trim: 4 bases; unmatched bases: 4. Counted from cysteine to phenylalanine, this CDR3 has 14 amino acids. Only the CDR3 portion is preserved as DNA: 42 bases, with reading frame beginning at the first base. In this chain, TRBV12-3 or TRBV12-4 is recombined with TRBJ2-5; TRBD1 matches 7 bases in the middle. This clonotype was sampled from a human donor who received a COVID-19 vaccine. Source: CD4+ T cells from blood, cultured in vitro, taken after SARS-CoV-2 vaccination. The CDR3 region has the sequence CASSLSTGTETQYF. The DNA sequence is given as TGTGCCAGCAGTTTATCGACAGGGACAGAGACCCAGTACTTC.